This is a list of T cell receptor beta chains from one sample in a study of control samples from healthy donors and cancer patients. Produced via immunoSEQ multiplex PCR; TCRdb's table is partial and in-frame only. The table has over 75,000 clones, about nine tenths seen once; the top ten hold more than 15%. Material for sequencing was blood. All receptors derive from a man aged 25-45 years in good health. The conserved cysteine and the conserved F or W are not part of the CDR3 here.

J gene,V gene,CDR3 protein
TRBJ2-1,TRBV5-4,ASSSRHQDPAYNEQF
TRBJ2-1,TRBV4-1,ASSLPVLRQGYNEQF
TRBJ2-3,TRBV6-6,ASSSLAGDGDTQY
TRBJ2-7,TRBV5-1,ASRPQGAHEQY
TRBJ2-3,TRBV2,AGSGSRTDTQY
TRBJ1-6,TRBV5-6,ASSLESGRRTSPLH
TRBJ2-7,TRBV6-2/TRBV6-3,ASSYGTHPYYEQY
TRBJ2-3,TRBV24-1,ATSEAGQVVTDTQY
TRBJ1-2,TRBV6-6,ASSLTDNYGYT
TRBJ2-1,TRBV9,ASEDRGYNEQF
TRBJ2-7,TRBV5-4,ASSLGGGGSSYEQY
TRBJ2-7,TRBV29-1,SVLRQGGTYEQY
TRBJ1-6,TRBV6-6,AARSSYNSPLH
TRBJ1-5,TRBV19,ASSWVLQGRDQPQH
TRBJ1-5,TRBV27,ASSLKGESNQPQH
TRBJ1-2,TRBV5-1,ASSLGQTTAYGYT
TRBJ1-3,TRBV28,ASCGNTIY
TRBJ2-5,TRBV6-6,ASSLRPNFQETQY
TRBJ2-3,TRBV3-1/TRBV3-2,ASSQSGGTTDTQY
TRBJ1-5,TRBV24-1,AAGTGASNQPQH
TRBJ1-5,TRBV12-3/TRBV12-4,ASSYAADQPQH
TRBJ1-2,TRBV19,ASSDRGGYT